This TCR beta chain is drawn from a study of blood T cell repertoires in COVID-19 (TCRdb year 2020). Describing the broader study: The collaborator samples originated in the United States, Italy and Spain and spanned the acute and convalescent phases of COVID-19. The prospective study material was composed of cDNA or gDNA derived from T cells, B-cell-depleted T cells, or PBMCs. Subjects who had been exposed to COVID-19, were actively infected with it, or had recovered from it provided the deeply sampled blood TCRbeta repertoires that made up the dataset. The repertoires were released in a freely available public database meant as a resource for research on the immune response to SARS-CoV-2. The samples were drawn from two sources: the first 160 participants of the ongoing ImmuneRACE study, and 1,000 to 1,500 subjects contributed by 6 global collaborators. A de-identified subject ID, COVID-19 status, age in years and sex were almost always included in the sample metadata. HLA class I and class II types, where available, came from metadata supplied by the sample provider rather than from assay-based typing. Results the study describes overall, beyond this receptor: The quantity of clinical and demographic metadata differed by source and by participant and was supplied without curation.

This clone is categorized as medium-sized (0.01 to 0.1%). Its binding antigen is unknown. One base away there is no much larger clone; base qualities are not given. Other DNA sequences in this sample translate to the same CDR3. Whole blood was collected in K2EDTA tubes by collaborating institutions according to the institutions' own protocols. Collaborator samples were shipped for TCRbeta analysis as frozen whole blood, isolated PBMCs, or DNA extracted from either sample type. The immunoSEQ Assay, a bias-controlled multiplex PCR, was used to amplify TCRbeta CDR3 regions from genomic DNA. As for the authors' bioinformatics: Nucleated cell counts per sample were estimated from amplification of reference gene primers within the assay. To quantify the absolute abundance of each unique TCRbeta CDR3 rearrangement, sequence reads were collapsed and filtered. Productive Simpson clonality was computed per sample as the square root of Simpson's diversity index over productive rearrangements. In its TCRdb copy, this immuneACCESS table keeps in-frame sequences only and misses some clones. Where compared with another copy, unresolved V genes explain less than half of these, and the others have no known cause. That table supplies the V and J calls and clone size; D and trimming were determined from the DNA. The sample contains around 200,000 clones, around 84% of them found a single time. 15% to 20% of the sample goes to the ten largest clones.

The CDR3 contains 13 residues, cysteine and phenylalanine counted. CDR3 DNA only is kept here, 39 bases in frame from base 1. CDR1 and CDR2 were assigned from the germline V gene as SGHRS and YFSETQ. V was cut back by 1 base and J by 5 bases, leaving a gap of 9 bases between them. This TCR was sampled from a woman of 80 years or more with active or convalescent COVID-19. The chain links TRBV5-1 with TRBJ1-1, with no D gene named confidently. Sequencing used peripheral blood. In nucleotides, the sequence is TGCGCCAGCAGCTTGAAATTGGAGACTGAAGCTTTCTTT. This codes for CASSLKLETEAFF.